Below, 20 T cell receptor beta chains from the same sample are listed, as sequenced in a study of CD8 T cells in Susac syndrome. About 0.5 to 1 ug RNA was reverse transcribed with random hexamers. TCRdb analysed the immunoSEQ multiplex PCR reads with MiXCR anew, one entry per CDR3 protein. This sample has roughly 200,000 distinct CDR3 sequences, with approximately 96% found just once. The sequenced sample was CD4+ T cells from PBMCs. Receptors were obtained from a human donor with multiple sclerosis.

The chain links TRBV11-2 to TRBJ1-1; a possible D gene is TRBD1 (5 bases). Trimming took off 10 bases at V and 4 bases at J, with 22 bases between the two ends. Germline V gene data show CDR1 as SGHAT and CDR2 as FQNNGV. This CDR3 region has 15 residues. In DNA form, the CDR3 reads TGTGCCACTATGAGGGGTTGGGGGACCATCACTGAAGCTTTCTTT. It yields the protein CATMRGWGTITEAFF.

This sequence joins TRBV5-1 and TRBJ2-3; 9 bases are shared with TRBD2. This CDR3 region has 15 residues. The V and J ends lost 3 bases and 4 bases, in that order; junction bases with no gene match: 6. Germline V gene data show CDR1 as SGHRS and CDR2 as YFSETQ. The CDR3 loop reads CASSSGLARADTQYF. DNA of the CDR3: TGCGCCAGCAGCTCGGGACTAGCCCGGGCAGATACGCAGTATTTT.

This chain joins TRBV4-1 and TRBJ2-1; 10 bases agree with TRBD2. CDR3 length equals 20 residues. CDR1 MGHRA and CDR2 YSYEKL come from the germline V gene. The V gene end was trimmed by 0 bases and the J gene end by 4 bases; junction bases not matched to a gene: 15. CDR3 sequence reads: CASSQDWLAGAEGLYNEQFF. The CDR3 bases are TGCGCCAGCAGCCAAGATTGGCTAGCGGGGGCCGAGGGACTATACAATGAGCAGTTCTTC.

This chain uses TRBV7-2 with TRBJ1-5; D not certain. Germline CDR1 and CDR2: SGHTA and FQGNSA. Trimming pared 2 bases from V and 3 bases from J, leaving 11 bases between. This CDR3 has 15 amino acids. The CDR3, as DNA: TGTGCCAGCAGCTTAAGTCCAGCTAACAATCAGCCCCAGCATTTT. Translation: CASSLSPANNQPQHF. The variable domain in full, with the rest retrieved from reference TRBV7-2 and TRBJ1-5, is GAGVSQSPSNKVTEKGKDVELRCDPISGHTALYWYRQSLGQGLEFLIYFQGNSAPDKSGLPSDRFSAERTGGSVSTLTIQRTQQEDSAVYLCASSLSPANNQPQHFGDGTRLSIL.

This rearrangement joins TRBV5-1 to TRBJ2-5, with D hard to call. This CDR3 is 12 amino acids long. Germline V gene sequence: CDR1 SGHRS, CDR2 YFSETQ. Between the trimmed V and J ends, which lost 1 base and 2 bases, there was a span of 3 bases. In DNA, the CDR3 is TGCGCCAGCAGCTTGAATCAAGAGACCCAGTACTTC. Its translation is CASSLNQETQYF.

The chain joins TRBV7-9 to TRBJ1-5; TRBD1 aligns across 7 bases. The CDR3 runs to 13 residues. The V gene end was trimmed by 5 bases and the J gene end by 5 bases; junction bases not matched to a gene: 3. Germline-derived CDR1 and CDR2 are SEHNR and FQNEAQ (reference sequence). In DNA, the CDR3 is TGTGCCAGCAGCGCACAGGGGCATCAGCCCCAGCATTTT. This gives the protein CASSAQGHQPQHF.

The CDR3 is CASSAGTGTIAEQFF. CDR3 in DNA: TGTGCCAGCAGTGCCGGGACAGGGACCATCGCTGAGCAGTTCTTC. V usage is TRBV2 and J usage is TRBJ2-1; 9 nucleotides align to TRBD1. Germline values: CDR1 SNHLY, CDR2 FYNNEI. Trimming cost V 4 bases and J 9 bases; bases outside gene matches: 10. The CDR3 is 15 amino acids.

The V gene is TRBV20-1, the J gene TRBJ1-2; 7 bases are shared with TRBD1. The CDR3 runs to 13 residues. Germline CDR1 is DFQATT and CDR2 is SNEGSKA (reference sequence). With V trimmed by 5 bases and J by 4 bases, 7 bases remained unmatched. CDR3 sequence: CSALGQEGYGYTF. Here the CDR3 DNA reads TGCAGTGCTCTAGGACAGGAAGGCTATGGCTACACCTTC.

The V and J genes are TRBV7-6 and TRBJ2-7; D gene uncertain. The CDR3 totals 14 residues. CDR1 and CDR2 from the germline V gene are SGHVS and FNYEAQ. Deletions cut 0 bases from V and 0 bases from J, with 6 bases between. CDR3 DNA sequence: TGTGCCAGCAGCTTAGCTACGGTCTCCTACGAGCAGTACTTC. Residues: CASSLATVSYEQYF.

The chain carries TRBV11-2 and TRBJ1-1; the match to TRBD1 covers 9 bases. The V gene end was trimmed by 1 base and the J gene end by 5 bases; junction bases not matched to a gene: 8. This CDR3 contains 16 residues. The V gene's germline CDR1 is SGHAT and CDR2 FQNNGV. CDR3 protein: CASSLVGGQGWTEAFF. For the CDR3, the DNA is TGTGCCAGCAGCTTAGTGGGGGGACAGGGTTGGACTGAAGCTTTCTTT.

This clonotype was seen just once. The chain links TRBV20-1 to TRBJ2-2; 7 positions match TRBD1. The germline V gene encodes CDR1 DFQATT and CDR2 SNEGSKA (reference sequence). J gave up 2 bases and V 3 bases, and 3 bases lay outside the gene matches. This CDR3 spans 14 amino acids. The CDR3 DNA reads as TGCAGTGCTAGGAACAGGGGAAACACCGGGGAGCTGTTTTTT. Amino acid sequence: CSARNRGNTGELFF.

The chain has TRBV7-9 and TRBJ1-1; D is unclear. The germline V gene encodes CDR1 SEHNR and CDR2 FQNEAQ (reference sequence). Trimming removed 3 bases at V and 1 base at J, with 9 bases between. The CDR3 runs 14 residues. CDR3 bases: TGTGCCAGCAGCTTGGTAGGGCAGAACACTGAAGCTTTCTTT. Translated: CASSLVGQNTEAFF. Full variable domain (outside the CDR3, taken from reference TRBV7-9 and TRBJ1-1): DTGVSQNPRHKITKRGQNVTFRCDPISEHNRLYWYRQTLGQGPEFLTYFQNEAQLEKSRLLSDRFSAERPKGSFSTLEIQRTEQGDSAMYLCASSLVGQNTEAFFGQGTRLTVV.

The chain links TRBV12-3 or TRBV12-4 to TRBJ2-5; 9 bases align to TRBD2. With 7 bases clipped from V and 0 bases from J, the junction kept 6 bases outside the gene matches. The CDR3 contains 15 residues. The CDR3 loop reads CASILSGGYQETQYF. The DNA of the CDR3 is TGTGCCAGCATTTTGAGCGGGGGGTACCAAGAGACCCAGTACTTC.

The CDR3 DNA reads TGCAGCGCCCGGGTCACTGGAAACACCATATATTTT. It translates to CSARVTGNTIYF. This rearrangement joins TRBV29-1 to TRBJ1-3; no clear D. The V gene lost 7 bases and the J gene lost 2 bases, with 9 bases spanning the gap. The germline gives CDR1 SQVTM, CDR2 ANQGSEA. The length of the CDR3 is 12 residues.

This clonotype was seen once. The gene calls are TRBV28 and TRBJ1-6, with D possibly being TRBD1 (5 bases). V lost 5 bases and J lost 6, with 14 bases in between. CDR3 length: 15 amino acids. CDR1 and CDR2 from the germline V gene are MDHEN and SYDVKM. CDR3 in DNA: TGTGCCAGCAGTGTCCAGGGAAGTGGTAATTCACCCCTCCACTTT. Protein: CASSVQGSGNSPLHF.

This clonotype was counted a single time. CDR3 sequence (DNA): TGTGCCAGCTCACCACCGACCACAGGGATTCCATTATCGAGTGGCTACACCTTC. Translating gives CASSPPTTGIPLSSGYTF. The rearrangement uses TRBV18 and TRBJ1-2; a possible D gene is TRBD1 (6 bases). The germline CDR1 and CDR2 sequences are KGHSH and LQKENI. This CDR3 is built from 18 residues. Trimming stripped 0 bases from V and 7 bases from J, with 24 bases between. The variable domain in full, with the rest retrieved from reference TRBV18 and TRBJ1-2, is NAGVMQNPRHLVRRRGQEARLRCSPMKGHSHVYWYRQLPEEGLKFMVYLQKENIIDESGMPKERFSAEFPKEGPSILRIQQVVRGDSAAYFCASSPPTTGIPLSSGYTFGSGTRLTVV.

This chain joins TRBV5-1 and TRBJ2-1, with TRBD2 as a possible D gene (5 bases). This CDR3 has 13 residues. Germline V gene sequence: CDR1 SGHRS, CDR2 YFSETQ. Deletions cut 1 base from V and 9 bases from J, with 11 bases between. The chain's CDR3 is CASSLPLRGEQFF. In nucleotides, the CDR3 is TGCGCCAGCAGCTTGCCTCTCCGGGGTGAGCAGTTCTTC.

The chain recombines TRBV4-2 with TRBJ2-1, with 12 positions matching TRBD2. Germline CDR1 is LGHNA and CDR2 is YNFKEQ. V was clipped by 1 base and J by 6 bases; unmatched bases: 1. This CDR3 region has 15 residues. The DNA of the CDR3 is TGTGCCAGCAGCCAAGCTAGCGGGGGGGCCAATGAGCAGTTCTTC. Translated, it gives CASSQASGGANEQFF.

The chain recombines TRBV30 with TRBJ2-2; 7 bases align to TRBD1. CDR1 and CDR2 from the germline V gene are GTSNPN and SVGIG (reference sequence). V dropped 2 bases and J dropped 0; count of bases not matched to a gene: 9. CDR3 length equals 17 residues. CDR3 DNA: TGTGCCTGGAGTAGAAATCCGGGACAGCCGAACACCGGGGAGCTGTTTTTT. It is translated as CAWSRNPGQPNTGELFF.

The rearrangement uses TRBV27 and TRBJ2-2; the D call may be TRBD1 or TRBD2 (5 bases each). Trimming cost V 5 bases and J 4 bases, with 14 bases left between them. Looked up from germline, CDR1 is MNHEY and CDR2 is SMNVEV (reference sequence). CDR3 length: 15 residues. In DNA form, the CDR3 reads TGTGCCAGCAGTAGAGGGGACGTTAGCACCGGGGAGCTGTTTTTT. Translating gives CASSRGDVSTGELFF.